This T cell receptor (beta chain) derives from a study of cytomegalovirus exposure and HLA in healthy donors. Notes on the study in general: Cytomegalovirus association was listed for about 160 TCR beta chains. High specificity and sensitivity for cytomegalovirus status were reported for the classifier.

To note about this clone: Antigen: not known.

Some clones are missing from TCRdb's copy, which holds only in-frame ones; the method was immunoSEQ multiplex PCR. Among fewer than 55,000 clones, 85% to 95% were seen once, and the ten largest hold 1.4%. This CDR3 region has 19 residues. Germline V CDR1 and CDR2: MDHEN, SYDVKM. The junction had 15 bases not matched to a gene; V was cut back by 7 bases and J by 0 bases. The rearrangement joins TRBV28 to TRBJ2-6; 7 bases are shared with TRBD2. Input material: PBMCs. The receptor comes from a man between 18 and 35 years old in good health and CMV-seronegative. In DNA, the CDR3 is TGTGCCAGCACCTACTGGGGGGGACCCCGCAACTCTGGGGCCAACGTCCTGACTTTC. This translates into CASTYWGGPRNSGANVLTF. The full variable domain, its missing parts supplied by reference TRBV28 and TRBJ2-6, is DVKVTQSSRYLVKRTGEKVFLECVQDMDHENMFWYRQDPGLGLRLIYFSYDVKMKEKGDIPEGYSVSREKKERFSLILESASTNQTSMYLCASTYWGGPRNSGANVLTFGAGSRLTVL.